A selection of T cell receptor beta chains follows, all from one sample in a study of cytomegalovirus exposure and HLA in healthy donors. The assay was immunoSEQ multiplex PCR, and TCRdb's table has in-frame clones only and misses some. The profile shows 80,000 to 100,000 clones, roughly nine tenths of them singletons. Sequencing was carried out using PBMCs. These receptors all come from a woman aged 25 to 39 in good health and CMV-seronegative. Each CDR3 is given with its conserved first and last residue. The order of the fields is V gene, J gene, D gene, clone size, CDR3 DNA, CDR3 protein. A D gene is named only where the DNA matches it firmly. Part of the rows lack a size; the others show once, few, many or a class for expanded clones.

TRBV6-5	TRBJ1-2	NA	NA	TGTGCCAGCAACGGAGGCAGATCGATCTATGGCTACACCTTC	CASNGGRSIYGYTF
TRBV2	TRBJ2-3	NA	NA	TGTGCCAGCAGCACAGCCACTAGCACAGATACGCAGTATTTT	CASSTATSTDTQYF
TRBV9	TRBJ2-7	TRBD2	NA	TGTGCCAGCAGCGCCTTCGCCGCGAATCCTTGGGGGGGGGAGCAGTACTTC	CASSAFAANPWGGEQYF
TRBV7-2	TRBJ2-4	TRBD2	NA	TGTGCCAGCAGCCTTCTGCGGGAGGGCATTCAGTACTTC	CASSLLREGIQYF
TRBV5-6	TRBJ1-1	TRBD1	NA	TGTGCCAGCAGCCCGCGACGGACAGGGCCGGTGAACACTGAAGCTTTCTTT	CASSPRRTGPVNTEAFF
TRBV6-1	TRBJ2-2	NA	once	TGTGCCAGTCGGTTATTCCACGACACCGGGGAGCTGTTTTTT	CASRLFHDTGELFF
TRBV5-8	TRBJ1-4	NA	NA	TGTGCCAGCAGCTTGCGGCGGGGCAATGAAAAACTGTTTTTT	CASSLRRGNEKLFF
TRBV28	TRBJ1-1	NA	NA	TGTGCCAGCGACGGGTCGGCCACTGAAGCTTTCTTT	CASDGSATEAFF
TRBV7-6	TRBJ2-1	NA	NA	TGTGCCAGCAGCACTAGCCCCTGGGGGAGGGGAGGGGGCTACAATGAGCAGTTCTTC	CASSTSPWGRGGGYNEQFF
TRBV5-4	TRBJ1-2	NA	NA	TGTGCCAGCAGCTTGGCCCCGACAGAAACTAACTATGGCTACACCTTC	CASSLAPTETNYGYTF
TRBV6-1	TRBJ1-5	TRBD1	once	TGTGCCAGCAGTGAAGATTCACTGGGGGACAGGGGGCGCGGGGGCAATCAGCCCCAGCATTTT	CASSEDSLGDRGRGGNQPQHF
TRBV7-3	TRBJ2-2	NA	NA	TGTGCCAGCAGCTTACGGAACACCGGGGAGCTGTTTTTT	CASSLRNTGELFF
TRBV27	TRBJ1-4	NA	NA	TGTGCCAGCAGTCCCCGGCTCGGGAGCTCAACTAATGAAAAACTGTTTTTT	CASSPRLGSSTNEKLFF
TRBV7-3	TRBJ2-7	NA	NA	TGTGCCAGCAGCCCCCCCGGGGCCTACGAGCAGTACTTC	CASSPPGAYEQYF
TRBV5-5	TRBJ1-5	NA	NA	TGTGCCAGCAGCCCGATGGACATAATCAATCAGCCCCAGCATTTT	CASSPMDIINQPQHF
TRBV15	TRBJ1-5	NA	few	TGTGCCACCAGCAACCTGCGGACAGGCAATCAGCCCCAGCATTTT	CATSNLRTGNQPQHF
TRBV2	TRBJ2-7	TRBD2	NA	TGTGCCAGCAATGCGGCAAATCGGGGGGGGCGCAGGGAGCAGTACTTC	CASNAANRGGRREQYF
TRBV5-1	TRBJ2-5	TRBD2	NA	TGCGCTAGCAGCCCGGGACTAGTGATTCAAGAGACCCAGTACTTC	CASSPGLVIQETQYF
TRBV19	TRBJ2-7	NA	NA	TGTGCCAGCAGTAACCCGGTTCTCTACGAGCAGTACTTC	CASSNPVLYEQYF
TRBV6-5	TRBJ1-1	TRBD1	NA	TGTGCCAGCAGCTCCCCGAGGGGGCGATTCACTGAAGCTTTCTTT	CASSSPRGRFTEAFF
TRBV6-1	TRBJ1-1	NA	once	TGTGCCAGCAGTGAATTGGCAGGGAGGAAAGCTTTCTTT	CASSELAGRKAFF
TRBV5-1	TRBJ2-2	TRBD2	NA	TGCGCCAGCAGCTTTTCCTCGACTAGCGGGGAAGCCGGGGAGCTGTTTTTT	CASSFSSTSGEAGELFF
TRBV27	TRBJ2-1	NA	NA	TGTGCCAGCAGTTCCCGACTTGGCATTCGGTACAATGAGCAGTTCTTC	CASSSRLGIRYNEQFF
TRBV10-3	TRBJ1-1	NA	NA	TGTGCCATCACAGAACAGTTGAACACTGAAGCTTTCTTT	CAITEQLNTEAFF
TRBV19	TRBJ1-5	NA	NA	TGTGCCAGTAGTGGGCGGGTCTTTCCCCGCAATCAGCCCCAGCATTTT	CASSGRVFPRNQPQHF
TRBV7-2	TRBJ1-2	TRBD1	NA	TGTGCCAGCGGACAGGGTCGACGCTATGGCTACACCTTC	CASGQGRRYGYTF
TRBV5-4	TRBJ2-2	NA	NA	TGTGCCAGCAGCAAACGGGGGAACACCGGGGAGCTGTTTTTT	CASSKRGNTGELFF
TRBV4-3	TRBJ2-7	TRBD1	NA	TGCGCCAGCAGCCAGACAGGGTATACATACGAGCAGTACTTC	CASSQTGYTYEQYF
TRBV6-1	TRBJ2-7	TRBD1	NA	TGTGCCACTGGACAGGGTCATGCCTACGAGCAGTACTTC	CATGQGHAYEQYF
TRBV6-5	TRBJ1-1	NA	once	TGTGCCAGCAACGGAGGCACTGAAGCTTTCTTT	CASNGGTEAFF
TRBV19	TRBJ1-1	NA	NA	TGTGCCAGTAGTGCCGACCGGGACTATTACCACACTGAAGCTTTCTTT	CASSADRDYYHTEAFF
TRBV7-2	TRBJ2-5	TRBD1	NA	TGTGCCAGCAGCTTGGACAGGGGACCCCAAGAGACCCAGTACTTC	CASSLDRGPQETQYF
TRBV10-3	TRBJ1-5	NA	NA	TGTGCCATCAGTGGAGGGAACGATCAGCCCCAGCATTTT	CAISGGNDQPQHF
TRBV25-1	TRBJ1-1	NA	NA	TGTGCCAGCAGTGTGGAGGGCCAACCCTTCGAAGCTTTCTTT	CASSVEGQPFEAFF
TRBV4-2	TRBJ1-2	NA	NA	TGTGCCAGCAGCGGCAGAACCTTC	CASSGRTF
TRBV9	TRBJ2-2	TRBD1	NA	TGTGCCAGCAGCCCCCGGACAGGGAACACCGGGGAGCTGTTTTTT	CASSPRTGNTGELFF
TRBV11-3	TRBJ2-7	TRBD2	NA	TGTGCCAGCAGCCCCGACTTCAGCGGGGGGCTCTACGAGCAGTACTTC	CASSPDFSGGLYEQYF
TRBV10-1	TRBJ1-5	NA	NA	TGCGCCAGCAACCAGGGAATCGATCAGCCCCAGCATTTT	CASNQGIDQPQHF
TRBV27	TRBJ1-2	TRBD1	once	TGTGCCAGCAGCCCCTGGACAGGGCCCTATGGCTACACCTTC	CASSPWTGPYGYTF
TRBV7-2	TRBJ2-6	TRBD1	NA	TGTGCCAGCAGCTCCTCCGGGACAGGGGGCTTTGGGGCCAACGTCCTGACTTTC	CASSSSGTGGFGANVLTF
TRBV11-2	TRBJ2-7	NA	NA	TGTGCCAGCAGCTTAACAGCCCCAGGGTCTCCCTACGAGCAGTACTTC	CASSLTAPGSPYEQYF
TRBV9	TRBJ1-4	NA	once	TGTGCCAGCAGCCGCCAAGGGACATCTGAAAAACTGTTTTTT	CASSRQGTSEKLFF
TRBV4-3	TRBJ1-5	NA	NA	TGCGCCAGCAGCCAAGAATCGGGGCCGGGACAACCGAATCAGCCCCAGCATTTT	CASSQESGPGQPNQPQHF
TRBV27	TRBJ1-5	TRBD1	NA	TGTGCCAGCAGTCAAAGGACAGGGGATCAGCCCCAGCATTTT	CASSQRTGDQPQHF
TRBV19	TRBJ2-1	TRBD2	NA	TGTGCCAGTAGGGCCCGGGAGGCCTACAATGAGCAGTTCTTC	CASRAREAYNEQFF
TRBV13	TRBJ2-5	TRBD2	NA	TGTGCCAGCAGCCTGCGACTAGCGGGGGACCAAGAGACCCAGTACTTC	CASSLRLAGDQETQYF
TRBV9	TRBJ2-3	TRBD2	NA	TGTGCCAGCAGCTCGCTACCACTAGCGGGAGGAACAGATACGCAGTATTTT	CASSSLPLAGGTDTQYF
TRBV9	TRBJ2-7	NA	NA	TGTGCCAGCAGCGTAGAGCTCGGGGGATCCTACGAGCAGTACTTC	CASSVELGGSYEQYF
TRBV9	TRBJ2-1	TRBD2	once	TGTGCCAGCAGCGTAGGGCTAGCGGGCTCCTACAATGAGCAGTTCTTC	CASSVGLAGSYNEQFF
TRBV18	TRBJ1-5	NA	few	TGTGCCAGCTCACCACCGGGGCATGGGAATCAGCCCCAGCATTTT	CASSPPGHGNQPQHF
TRBV28	TRBJ1-5	NA	NA	TGTGCCAGCAGTTTAAACGTAGATCAGCCCCAGCATTTT	CASSLNVDQPQHF
TRBV4-1	TRBJ1-2	NA	NA	TGCGCCAGCAGCCAAGTTGTCCCGGGATCGAAAGGCTACACCTTC	CASSQVVPGSKGYTF
TRBV19	TRBJ2-7	NA	NA	TGTGCCAGTAGTCCTCTAGCGAAGGACGAGCAGTACTTC	CASSPLAKDEQYF
TRBV7-8	TRBJ2-3	NA	once	TGTGCCAGCAGTCGGACCCGTACCGGGACTCCTTTTACTAGCACAGATACGCAGTATTTT	CASSRTRTGTPFTSTDTQYF
TRBV2	TRBJ2-1	NA	once	TGTGCCAGCACGGGCGCGGGGCGAAATAATGAGCAGTTCTTC	CASTGAGRNNEQFF
TRBV5-4	TRBJ2-3	TRBD2	NA	TGTGCCAGCAGCTCTGCCACGACTAGCGGGAGGGCAGATACGCAGTATTTT	CASSSATTSGRADTQYF
TRBV19	TRBJ1-3	TRBD1	NA	TGTGCCAGTGCAACAGGGGACGGAAACACCATATATTTT	CASATGDGNTIYF
TRBV19	TRBJ2-7	TRBD2	NA	TGTGCCAGTAGTAGGATTAGCGGGGGTCAGAGGGAGCAGTACTTC	CASSRISGGQREQYF
TRBV29-1	TRBJ2-1	TRBD2	few	TGCAGCGTTGAAGCAAGCGGGAACTACAATGAGCAGTTCTTC	CSVEASGNYNEQFF
TRBV27	TRBJ1-2	TRBD1	NA	TGTGCCAGCAGTTTAGGGACAGGGGTTGGCTACACCTTC	CASSLGTGVGYTF